The 12 T cell receptor beta chains presented below share a single source sample, sequenced in a study of T cells after yellow fever vaccination. Each CDR3 protein is one row after TCRdb ran MiXCR on the 5' RACE reads. The sample has some 400,000 distinct CDR3 sequences, around 20% seen once. The sequences come from PBMCs, collected before the yellow fever booster vaccination. These receptors all come from a man aged 18 to 29 who received the YFV17D yellow fever vaccine.

In its sample, this clonotype was seen a few times. V and J are TRBV20-1 and TRBJ1-5; D gene ambiguous. The V and J ends lost 0 bases and 11 bases respectively, with 20 bases between them. The CDR3 contains 15 residues. Germline lookup yields CDR1 DFQATT and CDR2 SNEGSKA (reference sequence). The CDR3 here is CSARDTAREYWTQHF. CDR3 nucleotide sequence: TGCAGTGCTAGAGATACGGCGAGGGAGTATTGGACCCAGCATTTT.

This clonotype has more than one count but fewer than ten. The chain joins TRBV10-3 to TRBJ2-7; 8 bases align to TRBD2. This CDR3 has 14 amino acids. V shed 4 bases, J shed 4 bases, and the junction held 6 bases outside the gene matches. Germline V gene sequence: CDR1 ENHRY, CDR2 SYGVKD. The CDR3 DNA reads as TGTGCCATCAGTGGGACTAGCACCCCTTACGAGCAGTACGTC. Translating gives CAISGTSTPYEQYV.

The table lists this clonotype with a few counts. The chain recombines TRBV29-1 with TRBJ1-2; D call uncertain. Germline V CDR1 and CDR2: SQVTM, ANQGSEA. Trimming took 1 base from V and 5 from J, leaving 8 bases between them. The length of the CDR3 is 12 residues. CDR3 protein: CSVEVGGYGYTF. The DNA of the CDR3 is TGCAGCGTTGAAGTTGGCGGATATGGCTACACCTTC.

This clonotype was counted at least ten times. The chain couples TRBV6-5 to TRBJ1-5; D unclear. Germline CDR1 and CDR2: MNHEY and SVGAGI. V dropped 0 bases and J dropped 1 base, with 13 bases sitting between them. The CDR3 is 17 residues long. The CDR3 DNA sequence: TGTGCCAGCAGTTACTCGTTTCCTCCCACAAGCAATCAGCCCCAGCATTTT. It is translated as CASSYSFPPTSNQPQHF.

V and J are TRBV11-1 and TRBJ2-2; 8 nucleotides agree with TRBD1. The trim removed 4 bases at V and 7 bases at J, leaving 2 bases unmatched. Germline CDR1 reads SGHAT; CDR2 reads FQDESV (reference sequence). The CDR3 sequence is 13 residues long. The CDR3 reads CASSSDRDGELFF. The CDR3 DNA reads TGTGCCAGCAGCTCGGACAGGGACGGGGAGCTGTTTTTT.

This clonotype turned up a few times. This chain joins TRBV30 and TRBJ1-1; maybe TRBD1 (5 bases). Germline V gives CDR1 GTSNPN, CDR2 SVGIG (reference sequence). Trimming pared 0 bases from V and 5 bases from J, leaving 13 bases between. The CDR3 consists of 14 residues. DNA for the CDR3: TGTGCCTGGAGTGTGAGAAGGGAGGGGACTGAAGCTTTCTTT. Translating it yields CAWSVRREGTEAFF.

This sequence joins TRBV29-1 and TRBJ2-3; TRBD1 agrees at 8 bases. The CDR3 is 14 amino acids. J gave up 2 bases and V 6 bases, and 7 bases lay outside the gene matches. The germline V gene encodes CDR1 SQVTM and CDR2 ANQGSEA. CDR3 DNA: TGCAGCGTCCGGGACAGGACTATCACAGATACGCAGTATTTT. This translates into CSVRDRTITDTQYF.

The rearrangement links TRBV6-2 or TRBV6-3 to TRBJ1-4; no reliable D call. This CDR3 has 14 amino acids. Germline V gene sequence: CDR1 MNHEY, CDR2 SVGEGT. Trimming took 6 bases from V and 7 from J, leaving 15 bases between them. In nucleotides, the CDR3 is TGTGCCAGCAGCCTCCAACTCGGTGTTGAAAAACTGTTTTTT. This encodes CASSLQLGVEKLFF.

This clonotype was seen at least ten times. The V gene is TRBV29-1, the J gene TRBJ1-4, with D possibly matching TRBD1 (6 bases). Deletions cut 7 bases from V and 11 bases from J, with 14 bases between. This CDR3 region has 11 residues. In germline, CDR1 is SQVTM, CDR2 ANQGSEA. DNA for the CDR3: TGCAGCGGCGCCGCAGGGGAGAAACTGTTTTTT. It translates to CSGAAGEKLFF.

This clonotype was counted a few times. V gene TRBV5-1 combines with J gene TRBJ2-2; D remains unclear. This CDR3 is built from 13 residues. Trimming left V 2 bases short and J 5 bases short, with 7 bases between. Germline values: CDR1 SGHRS, CDR2 YFSETQ. CDR3 in amino acids: CASSFAETGELFF. The CDR3 coding sequence is TGCGCCAGCAGCTTCGCGGAAACCGGGGAGCTGTTTTTT.

This clonotype was observed a few times. This chain uses TRBV5-1 with TRBJ1-1; no clear D. Germline V CDR1 and CDR2: SGHRS, YFSETQ. Trimming cost V 4 bases and J 3 bases, with 10 bases left between them. This CDR3 is built from 13 residues. The CDR3 nucleotides read TGCGCCAGCAGCACGACGGTCGACACTGAAGCTTTCTTT. It yields the protein CASSTTVDTEAFF.

J is TRBJ1-2 and V is TRBV4-1; a possible D gene is TRBD1 (5 bases). Germline V gene sequence: CDR1 MGHRA, CDR2 YSYEKL. The CDR3 length is 15 residues. Trimming took 0 bases from V and 2 from J, leaving 10 bases between them. CDR3 sequence reads: CASSQEGRENYGYTF. The CDR3 DNA is TGCGCCAGCAGCCAAGAAGGCAGGGAGAACTATGGCTACACCTTC.